Following are 8 T cell receptor beta chains from one sample sequenced in a study of beta chain features in type 1 diabetes. Regarding the study as a whole: Patients with Type 1 diabetes showed moderately but significantly shorter TCRB CDR3s in all four CD4+ subsets.

Every isolated RNA sample was fully reverse transcribed, so sequencing captured expressed TCRB transcripts. The repertoire was sequenced with immunoSEQ multiplex PCR; TCRdb's copy has only in-frame clones and lacks some. Here the sample spans hundreds of thousands of clones, over 12% being singletons. What these receptors recognize is not known. The sample was naive CD4+ T cells from blood. These receptors were collected from a man aged 18 to 30 with type 1 diabetes.

The chain links TRBV7-2 to TRBJ1-5, with D possibly being TRBD1 (5 bases). The germline CDR1 and CDR2 sequences are SGHTA and FQGNSA. Trimming removed 1 base from V and 6 bases from J, with 13 bases in between. The CDR3 contains 15 residues. This CDR3 reads CASSLEVRAAQPQHF. CDR3 in DNA: TGTGCCAGCAGCTTAGAGGTCAGGGCTGCTCAGCCCCAGCATTTT.

This clone turned up a few times. V usage is TRBV6-5 and J usage is TRBJ2-3; D perhaps matches TRBD2 (6 bases). This CDR3 has 14 residues. The V end lost 0 bases, the J end lost 6 bases, and 10 bases lay between the germline ends. Per the germline V gene, CDR1 is MNHEY and CDR2 is SVGAGI. Here the CDR3 reads CASSYSSRGDTQYF. The CDR3 DNA follows: TGTGCCAGCAGTTACTCGAGCCGGGGGGATACGCAGTATTTT.

This clone came up a few times. The sample holds other DNA sequences that translate to the same CDR3. The J gene is TRBJ1-1, the V gene TRBV18; no clear D gene. The CDR3 extends over 13 amino acids. The V and J ends lost 0 bases and 5 bases respectively, with 7 bases between them. The germline V gene encodes CDR1 KGHSH and CDR2 LQKENI. For the CDR3, the DNA is TGTGCCAGCTCACCACCGATGGGAACTGAAGCTTTCTTT. This encodes CASSPPMGTEAFF.

Only a few counts were recorded for this clone. The chain carries TRBV9 and TRBJ2-7, with 10 bases matching TRBD2. Germline-derived CDR1 and CDR2 are SGDLS and YYNGEE. Trimming removed 0 bases from V and 6 bases from J; junction bases left unmatched: 6. CDR3 size: 15 residues. CDR3 coding DNA: TGTGCCAGCAGCGTAGGGGCTAGCGGGAGCCCCGAGCAGTACTTC. It yields the protein CASSVGASGSPEQYF.

A few counts support this clone. V and J are TRBV30 and TRBJ2-5; TRBD2 matches at 11 bases. After removal of 2 bases from V and 5 bases from J, the junction contained 7 bases not matched to a gene. Per germline, CDR1 GTSNPN and CDR2 SVGIG (reference sequence). The CDR3 runs 15 residues. CDR3: CAWSKIAGGPETQYF. The CDR3 nucleotides are TGTGCCTGGAGTAAAATAGCGGGAGGGCCGGAGACCCAGTACTTC.

This clone was seen a handful of times. The rearrangement joins TRBV11-1 to TRBJ2-2; 8 nucleotides match TRBD2. V gave up 4 bases and J gave up 7 bases; unmatched junction bases: 5. This CDR3 is built from 14 residues. Per the germline V gene, CDR1 is SGHAT and CDR2 is FQDESV (reference sequence). The CDR3 DNA sequence: TGTGCCAGCAGCTCGGGACTAGTAGGCGGGGAGCTGTTTTTT. The encoded protein is CASSSGLVGGELFF.

The rearrangement uses TRBV7-3 and TRBJ1-6; a weak D match, TRBD1 (5 bases). The V gene lost 4 bases and the J gene lost 8 bases, with 12 bases spanning the gap. This CDR3 has 14 residues. Germline-derived CDR1 and CDR2 are SGHTA and FQGTGA. In nucleotides, the CDR3 is TGTGCCAGCAGCTCTCAGGGTGGTGATTCACCCCTCCACTTT. Its protein product is CASSSQGGDSPLHF.

This clone was observed a handful of times. This chain joins TRBV30 and TRBJ1-3, with no clear D. The CDR3 totals 15 residues. The V end was cut by 5 bases, the J end by 0 bases, with 14 bases between. In germline, CDR1 is GTSNPN, CDR2 SVGIG (reference sequence). The CDR3, as DNA: TGTGCCTGGGATAAAGGGCTTTACTCTGGAAACACCATATATTTT. Protein sequence: CAWDKGLYSGNTIYF.